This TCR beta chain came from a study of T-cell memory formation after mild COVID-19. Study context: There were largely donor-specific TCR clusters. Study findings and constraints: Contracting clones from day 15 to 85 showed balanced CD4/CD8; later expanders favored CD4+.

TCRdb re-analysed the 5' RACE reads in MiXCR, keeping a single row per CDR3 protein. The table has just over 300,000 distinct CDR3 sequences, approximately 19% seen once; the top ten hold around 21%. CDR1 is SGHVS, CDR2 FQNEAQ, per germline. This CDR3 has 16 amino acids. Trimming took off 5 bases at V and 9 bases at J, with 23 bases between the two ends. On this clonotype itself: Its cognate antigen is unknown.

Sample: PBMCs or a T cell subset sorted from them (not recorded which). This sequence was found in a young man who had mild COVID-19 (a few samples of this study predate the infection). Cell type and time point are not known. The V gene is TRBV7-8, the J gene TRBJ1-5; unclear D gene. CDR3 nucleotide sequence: TGTGCCAGCAGCCCGCACCATCGAACCGGGCCACGGCCCCAGCATTTT. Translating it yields CASSPHHRTGPRPQHF.